This TCR beta chain is drawn from a study of identical twins. cDNA molecules carried unique molecular identifiers, and template switching added a universal primer site. TCRdb reprocessed the 5' RACE reads via MiXCR and lists one record per CDR3 protein. This table holds a few hundred thousand distinct CDR3 sequences, 13% to 15% found once. Study observations and caveats: Researchers reported weaker excess twin sharing in beta out-of-frame sequences. Modelling approaches yielded underestimates of out-of-frame TCR alpha sharing between monozygotic twins.

Germline-derived CDR1 and CDR2 are SNHLY and FYNNEI. The CDR3 loop spans 15 amino acids. With 3 bases removed from V and 1 base from J, the gap between germline ends came to 12 bases. Details on this clonotype: Its antigen is unknown.

The sample was also linked to a second study, of yellow fever vaccine responses in identical twins.

The V gene is TRBV2, the J gene TRBJ1-1; D is unresolved. Sequencing was done on a sample of CD4+ T cells sorted from blood. The TCR was taken from a woman under 30 in good health. The CDR3 loop is CASSEARPKNTEAFF. The CDR3 DNA reads TGTGCCAGCAGTGAGGCCAGACCAAAGAACACTGAAGCTTTCTTT.